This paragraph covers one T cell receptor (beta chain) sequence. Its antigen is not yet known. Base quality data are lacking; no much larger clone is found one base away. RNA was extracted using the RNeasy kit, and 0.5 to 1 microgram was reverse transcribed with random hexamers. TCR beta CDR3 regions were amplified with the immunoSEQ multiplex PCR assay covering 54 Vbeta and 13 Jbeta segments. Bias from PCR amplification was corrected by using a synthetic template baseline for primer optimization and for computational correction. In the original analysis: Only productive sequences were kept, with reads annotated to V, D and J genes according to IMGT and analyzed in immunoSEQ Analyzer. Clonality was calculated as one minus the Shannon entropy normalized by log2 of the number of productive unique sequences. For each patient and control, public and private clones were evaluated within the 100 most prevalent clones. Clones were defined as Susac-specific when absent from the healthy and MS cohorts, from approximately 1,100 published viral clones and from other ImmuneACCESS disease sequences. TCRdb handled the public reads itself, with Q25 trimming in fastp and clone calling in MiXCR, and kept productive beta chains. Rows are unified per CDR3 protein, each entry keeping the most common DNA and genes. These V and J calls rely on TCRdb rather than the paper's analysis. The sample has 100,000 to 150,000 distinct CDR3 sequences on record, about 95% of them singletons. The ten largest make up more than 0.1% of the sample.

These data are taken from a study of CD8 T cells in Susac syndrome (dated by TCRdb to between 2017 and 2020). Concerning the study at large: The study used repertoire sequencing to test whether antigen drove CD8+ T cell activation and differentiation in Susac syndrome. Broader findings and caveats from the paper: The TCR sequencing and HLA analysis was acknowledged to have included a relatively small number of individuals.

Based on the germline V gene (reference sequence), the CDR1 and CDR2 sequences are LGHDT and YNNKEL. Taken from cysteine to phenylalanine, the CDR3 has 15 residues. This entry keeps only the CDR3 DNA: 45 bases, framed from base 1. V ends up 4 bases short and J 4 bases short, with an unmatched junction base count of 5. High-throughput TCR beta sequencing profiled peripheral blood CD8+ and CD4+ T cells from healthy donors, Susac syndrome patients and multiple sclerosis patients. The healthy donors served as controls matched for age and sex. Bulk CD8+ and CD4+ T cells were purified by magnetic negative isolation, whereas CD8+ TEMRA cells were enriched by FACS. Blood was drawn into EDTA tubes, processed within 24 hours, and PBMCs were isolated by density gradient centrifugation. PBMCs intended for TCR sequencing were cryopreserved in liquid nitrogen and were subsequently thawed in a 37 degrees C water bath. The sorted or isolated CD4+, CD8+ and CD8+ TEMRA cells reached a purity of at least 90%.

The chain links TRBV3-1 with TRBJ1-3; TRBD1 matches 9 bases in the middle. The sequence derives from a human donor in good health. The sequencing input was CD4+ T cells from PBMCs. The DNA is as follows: TGTGCCAGCAGCCCCCTCGACAGGGGGGGAAACACCATATATTTT. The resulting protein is CASSPLDRGGNTIYF.